One and the same sample provided the 17 T cell receptor beta chains below, sequenced in a study of cytomegalovirus exposure and HLA in healthy donors. Primers: 60 Vbeta forward and 13 Jbeta reverse. Assay: immunoSEQ multiplex PCR; the TCRdb copy retains only in-frame clones and omits some. The sample consists of approximately 150,000 clones, 65% to 70% of them appearing once. The sequencing input was PBMCs. The source is a man aged 25-45 years in good health and CMV-seropositive.

The chain uses TRBV7-9 and TRBJ2-3; 7 bases line up with TRBD2. The CDR3 length is 16 residues. CDR1 is SEHNR and CDR2 is FQNEAQ in the germline V gene (reference sequence). J gave up 6 bases and V 6 bases, and 15 bases lay outside the gene matches. CDR3 protein: CASSWGGGRARDTQYF. CDR3 coding DNA: TGTGCCAGCAGTTGGGGTGGAGGGAGGGCCCGGGATACGCAGTATTTT.

The V call is TRBV19, the J call TRBJ1-2, with TRBD1 matching over 7 bases. Germline V gene sequence: CDR1 LNHDA, CDR2 SQIVND (reference sequence). With 4 bases clipped from V and 4 bases from J, the junction kept 6 bases outside the gene matches. The CDR3 is 14 residues long. CDR3 coding DNA: TGTGCCAGTAGTAACACAGGGGACGGCTATGGCTACACCTTC. It encodes CASSNTGDGYGYTF.

The chain employs TRBV27 and TRBJ2-7, with a weak D call TRBD1 (5 bases). The CDR3 extends over 14 amino acids. V gave up 5 bases and J gave up 2 bases, with 13 bases separating them. Germline V gene lookup returns CDR1 MNHEY and CDR2 SMNVEV (reference sequence). CDR3 in DNA: TGTGCCAGCAGTCCTCCGACAGACACCTACGAGCAGTACTTC. Protein: CASSPPTDTYEQYF.

The chain couples TRBV27 to TRBJ2-1; 9 positions match TRBD2. Trimming took 0 bases from V and 7 from J; bases not matched to a gene: 4. The CDR3 length is 15 residues. Germline V gene lookup returns CDR1 MNHEY and CDR2 SMNVEV (reference sequence). The CDR3 region is CASSLSSGSWNEQFF. CDR3 bases: TGTGCCAGCAGTTTATCTAGCGGGAGTTGGAATGAGCAGTTCTTC.

The V and J genes are TRBV7-2 and TRBJ2-7; 7 bases map to TRBD1. The CDR3 is made up of 14 amino acids. The germline CDR1 and CDR2 sequences are SGHTA and FQGNSA. The junction had 8 bases not matched to a gene; V was cut back by 4 bases and J by 5 bases. The CDR3 reads CASSSDRVWNEQYF. Written as DNA, the CDR3 is TGTGCCAGCAGCTCAGACAGGGTTTGGAACGAGCAGTACTTC.

The chain is built from TRBV20-1 and TRBJ2-3, with unresolved D. Germline V gives CDR1 DFQATT, CDR2 SNEGSKA (reference sequence). The V gene lost 8 bases and the J gene lost 3 bases, with 9 bases spanning the gap. This CDR3 spans 11 amino acids. Here the CDR3 DNA reads TGCAGTACTACCGTTACAGATACGCAGTATTTT. Encoded protein: CSTTVTDTQYF.

The chain joins TRBV6-6 to TRBJ1-1; 11 nucleotides match TRBD1. The germline V gene has CDR1 MNHNY and CDR2 SVGAGI (reference sequence). With 8 bases clipped from V and 6 bases from J, the junction kept 5 bases outside the gene matches. This CDR3 region has 13 residues. CDR3 protein: CASAGTGGPEAFF. CDR3 DNA sequence: TGTGCCAGCGCGGGGACAGGGGGTCCTGAAGCTTTCTTT.

This rearrangement joins TRBV30 to TRBJ2-7, with no clear D. The CDR3 is 13 amino acids. Trimming took off 4 bases at V and 2 bases at J, with 12 bases between the two ends. CDR1 GTSNPN and CDR2 SVGIG come from the germline V gene (reference sequence). In nucleotides, the CDR3 is TGTGCCTGGACCGGGTCTGCAGCCTACGAGCAGTACTTC. It specifies CAWTGSAAYEQYF.

In its sample, this clone was seen a few times. The CDR3 is CASSKTGTGNTEAFF. The CDR3 DNA sequence: TGTGCCAGCAGTAAAACCGGGACAGGGAACACTGAAGCTTTCTTT. V usage is TRBV6-6 and J usage is TRBJ1-1, with TRBD1 matching over 8 bases. CDR1 and CDR2 from the germline V gene are MNHNY and SVGAGI (reference sequence). The CDR3 covers 15 residues. The trim removed 5 bases at V and 1 base at J, leaving 6 bases unmatched.

The genes are TRBV5-1 and TRBJ2-3; D remains unclear. CDR1 is SGHRS, CDR2 YFSETQ, per germline. The CDR3 extends over 13 amino acids. V gave up 3 bases and J gave up 8 bases, with 13 bases separating them. The CDR3 DNA is TGCGCCAGCAGCTCGGGTGACTCAGTTACGCAGTATTTT. Protein product: CASSSGDSVTQYF. Based on the CDR3 plus reference TRBV5-1 and TRBJ2-3, the full variable domain is KAGVTQTPRYLIKTRGQQVTLSCSPISGHRSVSWYQQTPGQGLQFLFEYFSETQRNKGNFPGRFSGRQFSNSRSEMNVSTLELGDSALYLCASSSGDSVTQYFGPGTRLTVL.

This clone was seen a single time. This chain uses TRBV4-1 with TRBJ2-1; D gene uncertain. Germline V gene sequence: CDR1 MGHRA, CDR2 YSYEKL. The CDR3 consists of 16 residues. Between the trimmed V and J ends, which lost 0 bases and 0 bases, there was a span of 9 bases. The CDR3 is CASSQEAIYSYNEQFF. The CDR3 bases are TGCGCCAGCAGCCAAGAAGCCATTTACTCCTACAATGAGCAGTTCTTC.

The chain carries TRBV13 and TRBJ2-1, with D possibly being TRBD1 (6 bases). The germline V and J ends were trimmed by 4 bases and 7 bases, with 14 bases remaining between them. The germline CDR1 and CDR2 sequences are PRHDT and FYEKMQ (reference sequence). There are 14 residues in the CDR3. The CDR3 bases are TGTGCCAGCAGCTCGGGTTTACAGGGTAATGAGCAGTTCTTC. Its translation is CASSSGLQGNEQFF.

This chain connects TRBV30 to TRBJ1-5, with D unclear. The CDR3 has 14 amino acids. Germline V CDR1 and CDR2: GTSNPN, SVGIG (reference sequence). V lost 1 base to trimming and J lost 7 bases, with 14 bases between them. The CDR3 bases are TGTGCCTGGAGTGCAGGAACAAGTCGCCAGCCCCAGCATTTT. It codes for CAWSAGTSRQPQHF.

This clone turned up a few times. The chain has TRBV2 and TRBJ2-3; D gene unclear. V dropped 8 bases and J dropped 6 bases, with 12 bases sitting between them. In germline, CDR1 is SNHLY, CDR2 FYNNEI. CDR3 size: 12 residues. Here the CDR3 DNA reads TGTGCCAGCCGTGCTAGGCATGATACGCAGTATTTT. Protein: CASRARHDTQYF.

The chain has TRBV7-3 and TRBJ2-1, with 8 bases aligning to TRBD2. V shed 6 bases and J 9 bases; nucleotides not matched to a gene: 16. The CDR3 is 16 amino acids. Looked up from germline, CDR1 is SGHTA and CDR2 is FQGTGA. DNA for the CDR3: TGTGCCAGCAGGGAACTGAACGGGAGGGCCACTGGTGAGCAGTTCTTC. Residues: CASRELNGRATGEQFF.

This clone was seen only a few times. The CDR3 nucleotides read TGTGCCAGCAGCTTAAATGGCGGGAGCGCGTACAATGAGCAGTTCTTC. This codes for CASSLNGGSAYNEQFF. This sequence joins TRBV7-3 and TRBJ2-1; 7 nucleotides match TRBD2. CDR1 SGHTA and CDR2 FQGTGA come from the germline V gene. This CDR3 has 16 residues. J was trimmed by 4 bases and V by 1 base; bases with no gene match: 7.

This chain links TRBV13 with TRBJ2-1; 7 bases match TRBD2. V gave up 1 base and J gave up 4 bases; unmatched junction bases: 10. The V gene's germline CDR1 is PRHDT and CDR2 FYEKMQ (reference sequence). The CDR3 sequence is 17 residues long. The CDR3 loop reads CASSLAAGLSKYNEQFF. The CDR3 coding sequence is TGTGCCAGCAGCTTAGCAGCGGGGCTCTCAAAGTACAATGAGCAGTTCTTC.